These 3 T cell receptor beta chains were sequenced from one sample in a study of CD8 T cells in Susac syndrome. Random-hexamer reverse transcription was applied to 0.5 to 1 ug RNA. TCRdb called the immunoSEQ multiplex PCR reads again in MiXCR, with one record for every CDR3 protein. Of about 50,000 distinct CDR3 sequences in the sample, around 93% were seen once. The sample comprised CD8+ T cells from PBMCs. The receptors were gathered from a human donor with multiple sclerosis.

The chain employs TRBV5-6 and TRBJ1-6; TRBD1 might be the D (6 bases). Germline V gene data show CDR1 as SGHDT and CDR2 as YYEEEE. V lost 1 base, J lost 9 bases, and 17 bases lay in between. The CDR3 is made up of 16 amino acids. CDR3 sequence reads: CASSLTGGPSSSPLHF. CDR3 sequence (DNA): TGTGCCAGCAGCTTGACCGGGGGGCCCTCTAGTTCACCCCTCCACTTT.

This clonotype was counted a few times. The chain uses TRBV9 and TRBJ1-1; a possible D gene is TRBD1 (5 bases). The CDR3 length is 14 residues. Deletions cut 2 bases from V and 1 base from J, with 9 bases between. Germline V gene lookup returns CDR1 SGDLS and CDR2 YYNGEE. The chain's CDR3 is CASSVVGTNTEAFF. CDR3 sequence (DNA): TGTGCCAGCAGCGTTGTAGGGACGAACACTGAAGCTTTCTTT.

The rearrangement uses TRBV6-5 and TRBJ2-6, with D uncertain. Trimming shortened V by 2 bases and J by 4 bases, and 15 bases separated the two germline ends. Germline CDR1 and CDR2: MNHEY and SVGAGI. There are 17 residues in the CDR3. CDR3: CASSYGRPLPGANVLTF. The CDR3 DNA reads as TGTGCCAGCAGTTACGGTCGGCCTCTCCCAGGGGCCAACGTCCTGACTTTC.